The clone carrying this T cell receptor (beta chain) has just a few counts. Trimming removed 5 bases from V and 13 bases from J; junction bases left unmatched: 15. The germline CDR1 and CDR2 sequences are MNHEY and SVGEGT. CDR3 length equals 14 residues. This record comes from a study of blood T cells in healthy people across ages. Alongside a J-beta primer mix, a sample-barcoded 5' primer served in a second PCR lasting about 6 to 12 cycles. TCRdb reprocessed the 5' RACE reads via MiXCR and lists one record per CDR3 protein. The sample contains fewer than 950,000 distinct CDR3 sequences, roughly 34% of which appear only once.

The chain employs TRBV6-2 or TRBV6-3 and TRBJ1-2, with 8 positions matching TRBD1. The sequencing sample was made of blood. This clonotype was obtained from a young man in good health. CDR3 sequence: CASSQRRNDRGGTF. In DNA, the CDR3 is TGTGCCAGCAGTCAGCGAAGAAACGACAGGGGAGGCACCTTC.